The clone carrying this T cell receptor beta chain was counted at least ten times. What it binds is not known. TCRdb re-derived calls from the 5' RACE reads in MiXCR, one entry per CDR3 protein. There are some 64,000 distinct CDR3 sequences in the sample; roughly 13% occur only once, and about 8.3% lies in the top ten. The data were taken from a study of early T cells in non-severe SARS-CoV-2 infection. Study results and caveats: VDJdb matching, biased toward anti-spike CD8 responses, missed private and CD4 specificities.

V dropped 1 base and J dropped 2; count of bases not matched to a gene: 5. Germline V gives CDR1 KGHSH, CDR2 LQKENI. CDR3 length: 18 amino acids. The source material was whole blood. The receptor was derived from an adult who was a healthcare worker with PCR-confirmed SARS-CoV-2 infection or an uninfected control (not recorded which). The chain links TRBV18 to TRBJ2-1, with 13 bases matching TRBD2. The DNA for the CDR3 is TGTGCCAGCTCACCACTGACTAGCGGGAGGTCGACCTACAATGAGCAGTTCTTC. Translating gives CASSPLTSGRSTYNEQFF.